This T cell receptor (beta chain) was sequenced during a study of technical replicates of blood from several donors. This CDR3 is built from 18 residues. The germline V gene encodes CDR1 SGHDN and CDR2 FVKESK. V was trimmed by 0 bases and J by 3 bases, leaving 18 bases between them. Clones were read by immunoSEQ multiplex PCR, and TCRdb kept only the in-frame ones, dropping some. Of under 80,000 clones detected, around 97% appear once; the ten largest clones hold approximately 0.2%. Sequencing was performed on T cells isolated from PBMCs. The chain is built from TRBV14 and TRBJ1-3, with unresolved D. This sequence originates from a human donor in good health. CDR3: CASSQEFRGFIGGNTIYF. The DNA of the CDR3 is TGTGCCAGCAGCCAAGAATTCCGGGGATTCATTGGTGGAAACACCATATATTTT.